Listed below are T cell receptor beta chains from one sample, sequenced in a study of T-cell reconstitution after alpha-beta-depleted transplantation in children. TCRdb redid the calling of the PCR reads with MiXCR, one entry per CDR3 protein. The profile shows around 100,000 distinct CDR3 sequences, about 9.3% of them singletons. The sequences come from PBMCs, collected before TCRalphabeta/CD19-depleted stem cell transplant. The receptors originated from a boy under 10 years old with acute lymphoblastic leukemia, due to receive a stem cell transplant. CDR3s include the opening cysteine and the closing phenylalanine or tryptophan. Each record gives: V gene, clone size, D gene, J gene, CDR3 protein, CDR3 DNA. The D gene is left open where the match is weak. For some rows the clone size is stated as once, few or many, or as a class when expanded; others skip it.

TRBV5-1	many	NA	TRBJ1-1	CASSLVEGSGTEAFF	TGCGCCAGCAGCTTGGTTGAAGGGTCGGGCACTGAAGCTTTCTTT
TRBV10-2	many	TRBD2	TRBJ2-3	CASSGTSGSLGTDTQYF	TGCGCCAGCAGTGGGACTAGCGGGAGTTTGGGGACAGATACGCAGTATTTT
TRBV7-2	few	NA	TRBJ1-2	CASSLDPRDYGYTF	TGTGCCAGCAGCTTAGACCCCAGGGACTATGGCTACACCTTC
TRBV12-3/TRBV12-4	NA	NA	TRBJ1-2	CASSRTVEHYGYTF	TGTGCCAGCAGTAGAACTGTGGAGCACTATGGCTACACCTTC
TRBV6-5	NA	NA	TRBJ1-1	CASRFRSSEAFF	TGTGCCAGCAGATTCAGGTCCTCTGAAGCTTTCTTT
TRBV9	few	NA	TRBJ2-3	CASSVDGVSTDTQYF	TGTGCCAGCAGCGTAGACGGAGTCAGCACAGATACGCAGTATTTT
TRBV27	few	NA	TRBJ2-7	CASSPPRLHEQYF	TGTGCCAGCAGCCCCCCGCGTCTCCACGAGCAGTACTTC
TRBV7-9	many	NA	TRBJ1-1	CASSPTPQRRAFF	TGTGCCAGCAGCCCGACCCCCCAGAGGCGGGCTTTCTTT
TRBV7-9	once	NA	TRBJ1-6	CASCASGGDSPLHF	TGTGCCAGCTGCGCTTCGGGAGGTGATTCACCCCTCCACTTT
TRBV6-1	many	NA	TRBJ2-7	CASSHTGTWSSYEQYF	TGTGCCAGCAGCCACACCGGGACTTGGAGCTCCTACGAGCAGTACTTC
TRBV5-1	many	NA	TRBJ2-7	CASSLEAGATNF	TGCGCCAGCAGCTTGGAGGCAGGGGCAACCAACTTC
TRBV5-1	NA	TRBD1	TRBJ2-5	CASSKRQGADQETQYF	TGCGCCAGCAGTAAACGACAGGGGGCTGACCAAGAGACCCAGTACTTC
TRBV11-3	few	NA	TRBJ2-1	CASSLGGRRSPYNEQFF	TGTGCCAGCAGCTTAGGGGGGCGGCGTTCCCCCTACAATGAGCAGTTCTTC
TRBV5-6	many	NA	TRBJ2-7	CASSLAQGLREQYF	TGTGCCAGCAGCTTGGCCCAGGGCCTCCGAGAGCAGTACTTC
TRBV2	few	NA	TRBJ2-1	CASSARLEQFF	TGTGCCAGCAGCGCCAGGCTTGAGCAGTTCTTC
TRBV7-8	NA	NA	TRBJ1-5	CASSRANYQPQHF	TGCGCCTCCAGTAGGGCCAATTATCAGCCCCAGCATTTT
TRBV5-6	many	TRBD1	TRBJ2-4	CASSLRGGGNIQYF	TGTGCCAGCAGCTTGCGAGGGGGCGGAAACATTCAGTACTTC
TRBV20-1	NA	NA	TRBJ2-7	CSAPVTGTFNYEQYF	TGCAGTGCCCCAGTGACCGGGACGTTTAACTACGAGCAGTACTTC
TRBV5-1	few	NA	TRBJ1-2	CASSSTDSSYGYTF	TGCGCCAGCAGCTCCACGGACAGTTCCTATGGCTACACCTTC
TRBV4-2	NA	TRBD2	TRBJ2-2	CASSQDSGGNTGELFF	TGTGCCAGCAGCCAAGATAGCGGGGGCAACACCGGGGAGCTGTTTTTT
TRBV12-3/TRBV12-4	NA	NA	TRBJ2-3	CASSLLVDTQYF	TGTGCCAGCAGTTTACTCGTGGATACGCAGTATTTT
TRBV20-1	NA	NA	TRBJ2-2	CSARVFAGELFF	TGCAGTGCTAGAGTCTTTGCCGGGGAGCTGTTTTTT
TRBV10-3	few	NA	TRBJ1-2	CAISEISGGNYGYTF	TGTGCCATCAGTGAGATATCGGGGGGCAACTATGGCTACACCTTC
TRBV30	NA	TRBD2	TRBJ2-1	CAWSSPGLAGGPNYNEQFF	TGTGCCTGGAGCTCCCCTGGACTAGCGGGAGGCCCGAATTACAATGAGCAGTTCTTC
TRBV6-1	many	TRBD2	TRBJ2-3	CASGGGTSGTDTQYF	TGTGCCAGCGGAGGCGGGACTAGCGGCACAGATACGCAGTATTTT
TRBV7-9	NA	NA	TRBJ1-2	CASSFAGEGYTF	TGTGCCAGCAGTTTTGCAGGGGAAGGCTACACCTTC
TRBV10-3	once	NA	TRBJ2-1	CAISENGGREQFF	TGTGCCATCAGTGAGAATGGAGGTCGTGAGCAGTTCTTC
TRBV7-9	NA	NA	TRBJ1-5	CASSLDGTYQPQHF	TGTGCCAGCAGCTTAGACGGAACTTATCAGCCCCAGCATTTT
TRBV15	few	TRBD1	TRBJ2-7	CATSRRQGPSYEQYF	TGTGCCACCAGCAGGCGACAGGGACCCTCCTACGAGCAGTACTTC
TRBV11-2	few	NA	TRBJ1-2	CASSFSRNYGYTF	TGTGCCAGCAGCTTTTCCCGAAACTATGGCTACACCTTC
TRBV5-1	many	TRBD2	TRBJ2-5	CASSLAGGLQETQYF	TGCGCCAGCAGCCTAGCGGGAGGATTACAGGAGACCCAGTACTTC
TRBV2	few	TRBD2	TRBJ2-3	CASSEDTSGSTDTQYF	TGTGCCAGCAGTGAAGATACTAGCGGGAGCACAGATACGCAGTATTTT
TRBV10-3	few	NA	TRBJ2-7	CAIRAHEGTTYEQYF	TGTGCCATCAGGGCTCACGAGGGTACTACCTACGAGCAGTACTTC
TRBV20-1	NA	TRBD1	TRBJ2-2	CSASRTGPNTGELFF	TGCAGTGCTAGCCGGACAGGGCCAAACACCGGGGAGCTGTTTTTT
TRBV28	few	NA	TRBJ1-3	CASGRGSGNTIYF	TGTGCCAGCGGCAGGGGCTCTGGAAACACCATATATTTT
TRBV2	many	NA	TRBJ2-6	CASNLLPGRANVLTF	TGTGCCAGCAACCTCCTGCCCGGGAGGGCCAACGTCCTGACTTTC
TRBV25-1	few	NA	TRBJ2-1	CASSESGVSQISPNEQFF	TGTGCCAGCAGTGAATCGGGTGTTAGCCAAATCAGCCCCAATGAGCAGTTCTTC
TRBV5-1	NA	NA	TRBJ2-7	CASSLRGGGEQYF	TGCGCCAGCAGCTTGAGGGGGGGTGGCGAGCAGTACTTC
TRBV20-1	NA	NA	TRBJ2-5	CSARDTWTAQETQYF	TGCAGTGCTAGAGATACTTGGACAGCCCAAGAGACCCAGTACTTC
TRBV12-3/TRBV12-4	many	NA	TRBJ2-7	CASSSGTGRGEQYF	TGTGCCAGCAGTTCTGGGACGGGGAGAGGCGAGCAGTACTTC
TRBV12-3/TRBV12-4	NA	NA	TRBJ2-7	CASSLALSRDLSYEQYF	TGTGCCAGCAGTTTAGCGCTCAGCCGGGATCTAAGCTACGAGCAGTACTTC
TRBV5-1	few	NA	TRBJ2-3	CASSFQGSLLDTQYF	TGCGCCAGCAGCTTCCAGGGGAGCCTCTTAGATACGCAGTATTTT
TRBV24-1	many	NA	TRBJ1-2	CATSSQGLYGYTF	TGTGCCACCAGTTCGCAGGGTCTCTATGGCTACACCTTC
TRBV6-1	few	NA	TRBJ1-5	CASSDRIDQPQHF	TGTGCCAGCAGTGACCGGATAGATCAGCCCCAGCATTTT
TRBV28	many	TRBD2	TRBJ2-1	CASSRRTSGRASRILYNEQFF	TGTGCCAGCAGCCGCCGGACTAGCGGGAGGGCTAGTCGTATACTCTACAATGAGCAGTTCTTC